The present entry profiles one T cell receptor (beta chain) with its context. Its specificity is not known. CDR3 length: 13 residues. V was cut by 4 bases and J by 5 bases, with 12 bases left in between. CDR1 and CDR2 from the germline V gene are LGHNA and YNFKEQ. The sample originates from a study of cytomegalovirus exposure and HLA in healthy donors. Study findings and constraints: TRBV6-2, TRBV6-3 and other indistinguishable V segments were excluded.

While unrecorded immune exposures were likely, the donors were nominally healthy when sampled. PCR employed 60 Vbeta and 13 Jbeta primers. This table comes from immunoSEQ multiplex PCR, and its TCRdb copy is limited to in-frame clones, with some not included. Of hundreds of thousands of clones listed, 80% to 90% were seen once; the top ten hold less than 2.5%. The genes are TRBV4-2 and TRBJ2-7; D remains ambiguous. Input material: PBMCs. This TCR was sampled from a young woman in good health and CMV-seronegative. For the CDR3, the DNA is TGTGCCAGCAGCCCTCCGGGTTTTGACGAGCAGTACTTC. Translating gives CASSPPGFDEQYF.